The T cell receptor (beta chain) described here comes from a study of shared clonotypes between healthy human individuals. The CDR3 loop spans 16 amino acids. With 5 bases clipped from V and 5 bases from J, the junction kept 9 bases outside the gene matches. From germline, CDR1 is MDHEN and CDR2 SYDVKM. On this clone: Its specificity is not known.

Caucasian adults living in Nashville, Tennessee, provided all samples. Study-wide results and limits: Clonotype sharing among the donors was expected to vary with sequencing depth.

Measured with immunoSEQ multiplex PCR; TCRdb has only the in-frame clones, and not every one. The table includes about 1.1 million clones, about 80% detected once. V gene TRBV28 combines with J gene TRBJ2-5; 12 nucleotides align to TRBD2. The TCR comes from a man aged 18 to 29 in good health. Some clones in this sample may be carry-over from other donors' samples. The material sequenced was memory CD4+ T cells from PBMCs. As for subset: CD45RA-negative fraction. The CDR3 DNA sequence: TGTGCCAGCAGTCTCCCTAGCGGGAGGGTCGTCGAGACCCAGTACTTC. It encodes CASSLPSGRVVETQYF.